This T cell receptor (beta chain) was documented in a study of T cell responses to AZD1222 COVID-19 vaccine. Study-wide findings and caveats: At baseline, seropositivity was found in only six AZD1222 recipients. Repertoires were collected only later (after the peak T cell response had occurred). Donors, mostly white British, included more females; clonal diversity was possibly underestimated.

To note about this clone: What it binds is not known.

Profiling relied on immunoSEQ multiplex PCR, and the TCRdb table lists in-frame clones only, not all of them. Here the sample spans more than 150,000 clones, 85% to 95% being singletons. Pooled together were second doses at about 4 or about 12 weeks. The germline V gene encodes CDR1 KGHSH and CDR2 LQKENI. Unmatched junction bases numbered 7, after V lost 6 bases and J lost 1 base. The CDR3 is 16 amino acids. The sequenced sample was peripheral blood, obtained 28 days after the second AZD1222 dose. The chain uses TRBV18 and TRBJ1-3; 9 nucleotides match TRBD1. The receptor comes from an adult who received the AZD1222 COVID-19 vaccine. The CDR3: CASSPRGTGSGNTIYF. Written as DNA, the CDR3 is TGTGCCAGCTCCCCTCGCGGGACAGGGTCTGGAAACACCATATATTTT. Complete variable domain (other parts from reference TRBV18 and TRBJ1-3): NAGVMQNPRHLVRRRGQEARLRCSPMKGHSHVYWYRQLPEEGLKFMVYLQKENIIDESGMPKERFSAEFPKEGPSILRIQQVVRGDSAAYFCASSPRGTGSGNTIYFGEGSWLTVV.